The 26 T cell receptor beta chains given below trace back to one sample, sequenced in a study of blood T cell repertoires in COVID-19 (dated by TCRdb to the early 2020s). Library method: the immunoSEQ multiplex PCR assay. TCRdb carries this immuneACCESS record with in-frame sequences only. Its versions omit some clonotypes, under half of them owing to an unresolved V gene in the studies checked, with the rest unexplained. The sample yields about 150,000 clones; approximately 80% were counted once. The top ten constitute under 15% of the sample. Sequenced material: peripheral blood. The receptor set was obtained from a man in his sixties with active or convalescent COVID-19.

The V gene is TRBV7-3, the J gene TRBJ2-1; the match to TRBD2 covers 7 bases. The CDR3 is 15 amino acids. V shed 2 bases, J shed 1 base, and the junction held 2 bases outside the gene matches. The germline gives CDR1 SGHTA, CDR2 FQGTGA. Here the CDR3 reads CASSLERGSYNEQFF. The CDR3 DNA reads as TGTGCCAGCAGCTTAGAGCGGGGATCCTACAATGAGCAGTTCTTC.

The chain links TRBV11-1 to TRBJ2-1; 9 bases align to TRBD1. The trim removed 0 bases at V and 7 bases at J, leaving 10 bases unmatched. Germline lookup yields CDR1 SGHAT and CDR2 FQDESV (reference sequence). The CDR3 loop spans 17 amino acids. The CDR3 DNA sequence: TGTGCCAGCAGCTTAGCGCCCCTCGGACAGGGGAGGAATGAGCAGTTCTTC. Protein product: CASSLAPLGQGRNEQFF.

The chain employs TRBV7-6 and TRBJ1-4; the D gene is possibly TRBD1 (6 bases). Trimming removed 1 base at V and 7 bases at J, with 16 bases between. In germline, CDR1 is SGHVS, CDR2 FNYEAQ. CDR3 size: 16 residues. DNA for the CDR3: TGTGCCAGCAGCTTAGACGCCGGGGGCGGGAGTGAAAAACTGTTTTTT. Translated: CASSLDAGGGSEKLFF.

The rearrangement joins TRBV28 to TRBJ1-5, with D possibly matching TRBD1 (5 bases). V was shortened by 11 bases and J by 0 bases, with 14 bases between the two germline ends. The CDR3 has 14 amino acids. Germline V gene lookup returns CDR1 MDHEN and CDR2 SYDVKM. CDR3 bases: TGTGCCGGGGCGGGAGGCTATAGCAATCAGCCCCAGCATTTT. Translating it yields CAGAGGYSNQPQHF.

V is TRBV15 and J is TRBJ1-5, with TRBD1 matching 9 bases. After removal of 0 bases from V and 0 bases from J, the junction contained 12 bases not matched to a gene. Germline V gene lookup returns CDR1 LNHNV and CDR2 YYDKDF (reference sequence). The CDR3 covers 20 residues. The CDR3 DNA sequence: TGTGCCACCAGCAGAGATTCGCGGACAGGGGACCTCTATAGCAATCAGCCCCAGCATTTT. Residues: CATSRDSRTGDLYSNQPQHF.

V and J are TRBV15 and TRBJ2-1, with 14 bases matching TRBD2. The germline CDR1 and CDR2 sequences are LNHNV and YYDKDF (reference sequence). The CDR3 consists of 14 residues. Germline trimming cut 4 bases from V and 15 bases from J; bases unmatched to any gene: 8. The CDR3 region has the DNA TGTGCCACCAGCACGAGGACTAGCGGGAGGCCCCTGTTCTTC. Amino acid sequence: CATSTRTSGRPLFF. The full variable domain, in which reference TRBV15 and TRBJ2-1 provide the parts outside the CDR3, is DAMVIQNPRYQVTQFGKPVTLSCSQTLNHNVMYWYQQKSSQAPKLLFHYYDKDFNNEADTPDNFQSRRPNTSFCFLDIRSPGLGDTAMYLCATSTRTSGRPLFFGPGTRLTVL.

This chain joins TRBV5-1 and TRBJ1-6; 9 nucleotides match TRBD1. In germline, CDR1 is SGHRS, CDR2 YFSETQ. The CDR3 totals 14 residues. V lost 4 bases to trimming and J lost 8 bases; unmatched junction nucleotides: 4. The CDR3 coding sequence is TGCGCCAGCAGCCCGCGGACAGGGGATTCACCCCTCCACTTT. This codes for CASSPRTGDSPLHF. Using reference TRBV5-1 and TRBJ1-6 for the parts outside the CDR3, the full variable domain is KAGVTQTPRYLIKTRGQQVTLSCSPISGHRSVSWYQQTPGQGLQFLFEYFSETQRNKGNFPGRFSGRQFSNSRSEMNVSTLELGDSALYLCASSPRTGDSPLHFGNGTRLTVT.

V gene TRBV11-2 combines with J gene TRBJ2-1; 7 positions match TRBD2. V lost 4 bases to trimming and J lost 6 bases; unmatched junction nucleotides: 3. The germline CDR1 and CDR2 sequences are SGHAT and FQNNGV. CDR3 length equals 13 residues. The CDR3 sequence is CASSSGLGNEQFF. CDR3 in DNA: TGTGCCAGCAGCTCTGGACTAGGCAATGAGCAGTTCTTC. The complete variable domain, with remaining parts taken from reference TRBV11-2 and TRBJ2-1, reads EAGVAQSPRYKIIEKRQSVAFWCNPISGHATLYWYQQILGQGPKLLIQFQNNGVVDDSQLPKDRFSAERLKGVDSTLKIQPAKLEDSAVYLCASSSGLGNEQFFGPGTRLTVL.

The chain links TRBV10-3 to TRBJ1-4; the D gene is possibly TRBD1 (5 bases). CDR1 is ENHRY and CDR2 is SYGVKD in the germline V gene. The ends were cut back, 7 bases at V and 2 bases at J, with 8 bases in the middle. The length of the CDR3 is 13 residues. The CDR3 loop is CAIKGSTNEKLFF. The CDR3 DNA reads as TGTGCCATCAAGGGGTCCACTAATGAAAAACTGTTTTTT.

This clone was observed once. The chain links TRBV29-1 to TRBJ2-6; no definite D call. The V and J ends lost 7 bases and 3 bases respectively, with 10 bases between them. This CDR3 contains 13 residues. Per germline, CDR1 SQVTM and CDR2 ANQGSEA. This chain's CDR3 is CSGTESGANVLTF. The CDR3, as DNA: TGCAGCGGTACGGAGAGTGGGGCCAACGTCCTGACTTTC.

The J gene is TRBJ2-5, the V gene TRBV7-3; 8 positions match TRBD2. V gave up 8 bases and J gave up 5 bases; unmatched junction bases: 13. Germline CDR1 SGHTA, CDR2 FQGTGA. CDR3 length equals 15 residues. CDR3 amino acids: CASARGLGSGETQYF. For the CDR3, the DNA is TGTGCCAGCGCCAGGGGACTAGGCTCCGGGGAGACCCAGTACTTC.

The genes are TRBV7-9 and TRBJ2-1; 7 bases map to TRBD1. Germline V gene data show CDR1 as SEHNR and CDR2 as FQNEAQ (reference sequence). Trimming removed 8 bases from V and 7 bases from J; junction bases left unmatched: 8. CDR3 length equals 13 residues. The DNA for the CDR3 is TGTGCCAGCCGCGGACAGGTTATGAATGAGCAGTTCTTC. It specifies CASRGQVMNEQFF. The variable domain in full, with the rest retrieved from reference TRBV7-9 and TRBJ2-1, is DTGVSQNPRHKITKRGQNVTFRCDPISEHNRLYWYRQTLGQGPEFLTYFQNEAQLEKSRLLSDRFSAERPKGSFSTLEIQRTEQGDSAMYLCASRGQVMNEQFFGPGTRLTVL.

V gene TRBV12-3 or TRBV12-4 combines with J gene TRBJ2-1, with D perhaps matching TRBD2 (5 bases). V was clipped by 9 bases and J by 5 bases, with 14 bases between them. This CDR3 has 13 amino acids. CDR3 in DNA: TGTGCCAGTCGAAGAGCGGAGAACAATGAGCAGTTCTTC. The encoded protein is CASRRAENNEQFF.

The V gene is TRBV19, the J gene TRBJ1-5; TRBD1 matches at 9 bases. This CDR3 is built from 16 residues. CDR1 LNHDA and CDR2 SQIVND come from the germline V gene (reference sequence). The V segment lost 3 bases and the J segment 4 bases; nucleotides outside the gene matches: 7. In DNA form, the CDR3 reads TGTGCCAGTAGTATCCCTAGGACAGGGGATAATCAGCCCCAGCATTTT. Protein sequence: CASSIPRTGDNQPQHF.

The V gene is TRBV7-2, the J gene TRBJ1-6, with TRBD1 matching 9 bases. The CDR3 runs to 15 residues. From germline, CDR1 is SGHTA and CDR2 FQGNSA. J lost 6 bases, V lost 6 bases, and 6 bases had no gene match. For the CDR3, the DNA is TGTGCCAGCAGACGCGACAGGGGGGGTAATTCACCCCTCCACTTT. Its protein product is CASRRDRGGNSPLHF.

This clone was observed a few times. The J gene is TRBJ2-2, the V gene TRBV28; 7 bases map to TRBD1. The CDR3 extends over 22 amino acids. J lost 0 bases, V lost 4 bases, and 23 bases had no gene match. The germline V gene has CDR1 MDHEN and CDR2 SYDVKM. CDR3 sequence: CASSSPRPLPKRTGPNTGELFF. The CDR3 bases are TGTGCCAGCAGTTCCCCTCGCCCATTGCCCAAACGGACAGGCCCGAACACCGGGGAGCTGTTTTTT.

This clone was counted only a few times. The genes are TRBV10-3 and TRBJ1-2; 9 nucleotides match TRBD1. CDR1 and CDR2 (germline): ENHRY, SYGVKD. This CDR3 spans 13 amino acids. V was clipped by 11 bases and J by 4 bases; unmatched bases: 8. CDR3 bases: TGTGCCGCGACCGGGACAGGGACCTATGGCTACACCTTC. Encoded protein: CAATGTGTYGYTF.

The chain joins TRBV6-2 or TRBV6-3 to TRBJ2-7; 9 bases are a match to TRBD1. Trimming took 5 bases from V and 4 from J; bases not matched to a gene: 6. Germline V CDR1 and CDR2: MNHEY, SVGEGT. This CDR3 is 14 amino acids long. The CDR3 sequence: CASSVGQGAYEQYF. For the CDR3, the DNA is TGTGCCAGCAGTGTGGGACAGGGTGCTTACGAGCAGTACTTC.

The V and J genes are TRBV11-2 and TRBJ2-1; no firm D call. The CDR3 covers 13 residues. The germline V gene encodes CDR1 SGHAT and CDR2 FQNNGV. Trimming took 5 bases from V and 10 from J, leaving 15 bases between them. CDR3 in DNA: TGTGCCAGCAGCCGCTCCGGCCCGCGGGAGCAGTTCTTC. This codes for CASSRSGPREQFF.

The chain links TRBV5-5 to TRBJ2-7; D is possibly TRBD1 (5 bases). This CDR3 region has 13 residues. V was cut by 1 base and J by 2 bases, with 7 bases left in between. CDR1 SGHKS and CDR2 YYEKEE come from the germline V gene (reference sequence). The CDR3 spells CASSLSQAYEQYF. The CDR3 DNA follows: TGTGCCAGCAGCTTGTCACAGGCCTACGAGCAGTACTTC.

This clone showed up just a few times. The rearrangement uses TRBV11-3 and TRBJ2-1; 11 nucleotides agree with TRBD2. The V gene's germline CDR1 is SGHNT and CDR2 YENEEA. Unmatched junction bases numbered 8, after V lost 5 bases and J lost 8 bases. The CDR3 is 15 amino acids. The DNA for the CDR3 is TGTGCCAGCAGCCCCCGGCTAGCGGGAGGAGATGAGCAGTTCTTC. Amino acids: CASSPRLAGGDEQFF.

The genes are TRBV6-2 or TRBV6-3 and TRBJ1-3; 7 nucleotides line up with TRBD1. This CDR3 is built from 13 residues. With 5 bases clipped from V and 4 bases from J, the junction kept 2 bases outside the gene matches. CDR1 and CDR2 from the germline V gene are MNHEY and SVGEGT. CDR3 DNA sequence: TGTGCCAGCAGTACAGGGGCCGGAAACACCATATATTTT. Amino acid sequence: CASSTGAGNTIYF.

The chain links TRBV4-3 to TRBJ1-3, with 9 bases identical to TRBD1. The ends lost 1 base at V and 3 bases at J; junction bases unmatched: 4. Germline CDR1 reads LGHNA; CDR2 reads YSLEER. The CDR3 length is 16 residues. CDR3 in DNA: TGCGCCAGCAGCCAAGTCGGGACAGGGTTTGGAAACACCATATATTTT. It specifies CASSQVGTGFGNTIYF.

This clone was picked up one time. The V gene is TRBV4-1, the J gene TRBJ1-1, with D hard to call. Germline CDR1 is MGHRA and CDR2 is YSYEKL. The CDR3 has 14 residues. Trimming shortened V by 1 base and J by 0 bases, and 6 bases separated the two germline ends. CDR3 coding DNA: TGCGCCAGCAGCCAAGTGCACTTGAACACTGAAGCTTTCTTT. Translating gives CASSQVHLNTEAFF.

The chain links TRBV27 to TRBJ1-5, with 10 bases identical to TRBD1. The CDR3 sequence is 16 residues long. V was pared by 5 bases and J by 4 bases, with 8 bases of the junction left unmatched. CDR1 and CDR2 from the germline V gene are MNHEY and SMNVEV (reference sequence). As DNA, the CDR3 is TGTGCCAGCAGTAAGGACCAGGGACAGGGGAATCAGCCCCAGCATTTT. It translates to CASSKDQGQGNQPQHF.

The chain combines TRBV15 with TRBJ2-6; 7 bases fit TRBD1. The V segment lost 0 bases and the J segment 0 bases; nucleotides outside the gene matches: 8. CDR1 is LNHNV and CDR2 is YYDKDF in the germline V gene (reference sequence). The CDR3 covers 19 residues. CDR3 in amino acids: CATSRDLVDRLSGANVLTF. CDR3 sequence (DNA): TGTGCCACCAGCAGAGATCTGGTGGACAGGCTCTCTGGGGCCAACGTCCTGACTTTC.